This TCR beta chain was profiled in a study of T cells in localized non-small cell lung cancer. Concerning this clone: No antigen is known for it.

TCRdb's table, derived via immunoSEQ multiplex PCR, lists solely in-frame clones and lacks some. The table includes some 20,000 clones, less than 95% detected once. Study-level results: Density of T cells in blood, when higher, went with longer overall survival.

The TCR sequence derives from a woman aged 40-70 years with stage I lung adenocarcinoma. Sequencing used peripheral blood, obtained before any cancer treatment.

CDR3 loop: CASSATSVTEAFF. Written as DNA, the CDR3 is TGTGCCAGCAGCGCAACATCGGTCACTGAAGCTTTCTTT. The rearrangement joins TRBV7-6 to TRBJ1-1, with D hard to call. Germline CDR1 is SGHVS and CDR2 is FNYEAQ. V lost 5 bases, J lost 4 bases, and 11 bases lay in between. CDR3 size: 13 residues.